The 30 T cell receptor beta chains listed next were all sequenced from one sample in a study of blood T cell repertoires in COVID-19. Clones were read by immunoSEQ multiplex PCR, and TCRdb kept only the in-frame ones, dropping some. The sample has around 250,000 clones; roughly nine tenths are singletons. The sequencing sample was made of peripheral blood. These receptors came from a man aged 35-49 years with active or convalescent COVID-19.

This chain joins TRBV19 and TRBJ2-7; D is possibly TRBD1 (6 bases). Trimming took 1 base from V and 3 from J, leaving 10 bases between them. Germline V gene data show CDR1 as LNHDA and CDR2 as SQIVND (reference sequence). The CDR3 has 14 residues. The CDR3 DNA follows: TGTGCCAGTAGTATAGGGGCCAGGGGCTACGAGCAGTACTTC. It is translated as CASSIGARGYEQYF.

The V call is TRBV27, the J call TRBJ1-2; no reliable D call. CDR1 MNHEY and CDR2 SMNVEV come from the germline V gene (reference sequence). V was pared by 6 bases and J by 0 bases, with 11 bases between. This CDR3 comprises 14 residues. The CDR3: CASRDNRPNYGYTF. CDR3 coding DNA: TGTGCCAGCAGAGACAATCGACCTAACTATGGCTACACCTTC.

J is TRBJ1-1 and V is TRBV7-9, with D perhaps matching TRBD1 (6 bases). Trimming removed 5 bases from V and 3 bases from J, with 16 bases in between. CDR1 is SEHNR, CDR2 FQNEAQ, per germline (reference sequence). This CDR3 comprises 15 residues. The DNA of the CDR3 is TGTGCCAGCAGCGCTTCCCAGGGGATGGACACTGAAGCTTTCTTT. Protein product: CASSASQGMDTEAFF.

V is TRBV12-5 and J is TRBJ1-1; no clear D gene. V lost 1 base, J lost 2 bases, and 8 bases lay in between. The V gene's germline CDR1 is LGHNT and CDR2 FRNRAP. This CDR3 region has 14 residues. CDR3 coding DNA: TGTGCTAGTGGTTTGGAACTTCTTAACACTGAAGCTTTCTTT. It encodes CASGLELLNTEAFF.

This clone appeared a single time. The chain has TRBV5-6 and TRBJ2-7; TRBD2 matches at 7 bases. Unmatched junction bases numbered 8, after V lost 4 bases and J lost 1 base. The CDR3 consists of 15 residues. Germline V gene sequence: CDR1 SGHDT, CDR2 YYEEEE. CDR3 nucleotides: TGTGCCAGCAGCATAGTTCAGGGAGGGTCCTACGAGCAGTACTTC. Protein: CASSIVQGGSYEQYF.

CDR3 residues: CASREGHQNIQYF. CDR3 nucleotides: TGTGCCAGCAGGGAGGGTCACCAAAACATTCAGTACTTC. The chain uses TRBV3-1 (or the pseudogene TRBV3-2) and TRBJ2-4, with a weak D call TRBD2 (6 bases). The CDR3 sequence is 13 residues long. CDR1 and CDR2 from the germline V gene are LGHDT and YNNKEL (reference sequence). Between the trimmed V and J ends, which lost 6 bases and 5 bases, there was a span of 11 bases.

This chain links TRBV10-2 with TRBJ1-3; D gene ambiguous. The V and J ends lost 0 bases and 8 bases respectively, with 8 bases between them. Per the germline V gene, CDR1 is WSHSY and CDR2 is SAAADI. This CDR3 comprises 13 residues. The CDR3 sequence: CASSESVRDTIYF. In DNA, the CDR3 is TGCGCCAGCAGTGAGTCCGTCCGAGACACCATATATTTT.

The chain has TRBV5-8 and TRBJ1-2; 8 positions match TRBD1. The V gene's germline CDR1 is SGHTS and CDR2 YDEGEE. Unmatched junction bases numbered 12, after V lost 3 bases and J lost 8 bases. This CDR3 region has 15 residues. CDR3 amino acids: CASSSSPRTGHGYTF. CDR3 DNA sequence: TGTGCCAGCAGCTCTTCACCTAGGACAGGGCACGGCTACACCTTC.

This clone has just one count. At the DNA level, this CDR3 is encoded by other sequences in the same sample as well. The V call is TRBV27, the J call TRBJ2-3; 8 bases are a match to TRBD1. The CDR3 length is 16 residues. V was pared by 3 bases and J by 0 bases, with 5 bases of the junction left unmatched. Germline values: CDR1 MNHEY, CDR2 SMNVEV (reference sequence). The CDR3 sequence: CASSLRRQGSTDTQYF. CDR3 DNA: TGTGCCAGCAGTTTGCGGAGACAGGGGAGCACAGATACGCAGTATTTT.

As concerns this clone: The same CDR3 is also encoded by other DNA sequences in this sample. The chain uses TRBV29-1 and TRBJ2-7, with unresolved D. With 0 bases removed from V and 4 bases from J, the gap between germline ends came to 4 bases. This CDR3 has 11 amino acids. Germline-derived CDR1 and CDR2 are SQVTM and ANQGSEA. Here the CDR3 reads CSVEDRYEQYF. DNA of the CDR3: TGCAGCGTTGAAGATAGATACGAGCAGTACTTC.

V gene TRBV9 combines with J gene TRBJ2-5, with a weak D call TRBD2 (6 bases). V gave up 0 bases and J gave up 4 bases, with 19 bases separating them. Germline V gene sequence: CDR1 SGDLS, CDR2 YYNGEE. CDR3 length equals 17 residues. The CDR3 DNA sequence: TGTGCCAGCAGCGTAGCGCCCCGAGGAGGGAAAGGAGAGACCCAGTACTTC. Translating it yields CASSVAPRGGKGETQYF.

The rearrangement uses TRBV7-3 and TRBJ1-1; D unresolved. V lost 3 bases to trimming and J lost 1 base, with 6 bases between them. Germline V gene sequence: CDR1 SGHTA, CDR2 FQGTGA. The CDR3 loop spans 13 amino acids. CDR3 sequence reads: CASSFGENTEAFF. CDR3 DNA sequence: TGTGCCAGCAGCTTCGGGGAGAACACTGAAGCTTTCTTT.

The gene calls are TRBV12-3 or TRBV12-4 and TRBJ1-2; unclear D gene. V shed 6 bases and J shed 8 bases, with 10 bases lying between them. This CDR3 has 11 residues. The CDR3 bases are TGTGCCAGCAGGAGTCGCGAAGGCTACACCTTC. Translated: CASRSREGYTF.

The chain uses TRBV18 and TRBJ2-7; tentatively, D is TRBD2 (6 bases). V was trimmed by 2 bases and J by 2 bases, leaving 10 bases between them. In germline, CDR1 is KGHSH, CDR2 LQKENI. The CDR3 is 14 residues long. The CDR3 region has the DNA TGTGCCAGCTCACCAGTCGGCGGGACCTACGAGCAGTACTTC. Translating gives CASSPVGGTYEQYF.

The chain has TRBV27 and TRBJ1-2; tentative D call: TRBD1 (5 bases). V was trimmed by 5 bases and J by 4 bases, leaving 11 bases between them. Germline V lookup: CDR1 MNHEY, CDR2 SMNVEV (reference sequence). The CDR3 covers 13 residues. Here the CDR3 DNA reads TGTGCCAGCAGTGGAGGGGAATTCTATGGCTACACCTTC. Amino acid sequence: CASSGGEFYGYTF.

This clone was detected only once. The rearrangement uses TRBV5-6 and TRBJ2-4; perhaps TRBD1 as D (6 bases). Germline CDR1 is SGHDT and CDR2 is YYEEEE. The CDR3 is 14 amino acids. Trimming cost V 5 bases and J 3 bases, with 12 bases left between them. DNA of the CDR3: TGTGCCAGCAGTTTCACAGGGAACAAAAACATTCAGTACTTC. It yields the protein CASSFTGNKNIQYF.

The V and J genes are TRBV28 and TRBJ1-2; tentative D call: TRBD1 (6 bases). V lost 6 bases and J lost 0, with 8 bases in between. Looked up from germline, CDR1 is MDHEN and CDR2 is SYDVKM. The CDR3 is 13 amino acids. The CDR3 DNA sequence: TGTGCCAGCAGCACAGGGACTAACTATGGCTACACCTTC. It is translated as CASSTGTNYGYTF.

The chain joins TRBV5-1 to TRBJ2-3, with D perhaps TRBD2 (6 bases). V was pared by 5 bases and J by 0 bases, with 10 bases between. The germline gives CDR1 SGHRS, CDR2 YFSETQ. The CDR3 runs to 14 residues. The CDR3 DNA sequence: TGCGCCAGCAGGATAGCGGACAGCACAGATACGCAGTATTTT. Protein product: CASRIADSTDTQYF.

In its sample, this clone was seen once. The chain is built from TRBV5-1 and TRBJ1-3, with D unresolved. V dropped 0 bases and J dropped 4 bases, with 8 bases sitting between them. Looked up from germline, CDR1 is SGHRS and CDR2 is YFSETQ. The CDR3 is 14 amino acids. CDR3 in amino acids: CASSLAGMGNTIYF. As DNA, the CDR3 is TGCGCCAGCAGCTTGGCGGGGATGGGAAACACCATATATTTT.

The table lists this clone with a few counts. The chain uses TRBV6-1 and TRBJ1-2; weak D call: TRBD1 (6 bases). There are 13 residues in the CDR3. CDR1 and CDR2 from the germline V gene are MNHNS and SASEGT. V was pared by 3 bases and J by 7 bases, with 12 bases between. The CDR3 bases are TGTGCCAGCAGTGATGCGGGGGCCTCTGGCTACACCTTC. It translates to CASSDAGASGYTF.

The rearrangement joins TRBV18 to TRBJ1-4; 10 nucleotides match TRBD1. Germline CDR1 reads KGHSH; CDR2 reads LQKENI. The CDR3 has 16 amino acids. V gave up 3 bases and J gave up 2 bases; unmatched junction bases: 3. In DNA, the CDR3 is TGTGCCAGCTCACCGACAGGGGGCGCGACTAATGAAAAACTGTTTTTT. This gives the protein CASSPTGGATNEKLFF. The entire variable domain, with the rest obtained from reference TRBV18 and TRBJ1-4, is as follows: NAGVMQNPRHLVRRRGQEARLRCSPMKGHSHVYWYRQLPEEGLKFMVYLQKENIIDESGMPKERFSAEFPKEGPSILRIQQVVRGDSAAYFCASSPTGGATNEKLFFGSGTQLSVL.

The genes are TRBV27 and TRBJ1-1, with 10 nucleotides matching TRBD1. CDR1 MNHEY and CDR2 SMNVEV come from the germline V gene (reference sequence). The CDR3 runs 17 residues. J lost 4 bases, V lost 3 bases, and 11 bases had no gene match. CDR3 protein: CASSFEATGGYGTEAFF. In nucleotides, the CDR3 is TGTGCCAGCAGTTTCGAGGCGACAGGGGGCTACGGCACTGAAGCTTTCTTT.

The chain couples TRBV10-1 to TRBJ2-3, with 10 nucleotides matching TRBD2. This CDR3 spans 17 amino acids. With 2 bases clipped from V and 4 bases from J, the junction kept 9 bases outside the gene matches. Germline CDR1 reads WNHNN; CDR2 reads SYGVQD (reference sequence). CDR3 residues: CASSEAYTSGIADTQYF. CDR3 bases: TGCGCCAGCAGTGAGGCCTATACTAGCGGGATCGCAGATACGCAGTATTTT.

The chain joins TRBV11-2 to TRBJ2-7; 11 positions agree with TRBD2. V lost 1 base and J lost 3; bases outside the gene matches: 2. The CDR3 is made up of 15 amino acids. In germline, CDR1 is SGHAT, CDR2 FQNNGV. The CDR3 region is CASSLATSGSYEQYF. The CDR3 nucleotides are TGTGCCAGCAGCTTAGCAACTAGCGGGAGCTACGAGCAGTACTTC. Full variable domain (missing parts from reference TRBV11-2 and TRBJ2-7): EAGVAQSPRYKIIEKRQSVAFWCNPISGHATLYWYQQILGQGPKLLIQFQNNGVVDDSQLPKDRFSAERLKGVDSTLKIQPAKLEDSAVYLCASSLATSGSYEQYFGPGTRLTVT.

The gene calls are TRBV24-1 and TRBJ2-7, with TRBD2 matching over 10 bases. V lost 5 bases to trimming and J lost 7 bases; unmatched junction nucleotides: 7. Germline assignment: CDR1 KGHDR and CDR2 SFDVKD. The CDR3 has 14 residues. CDR3 nucleotides: TGTGCCACCAGTGCTAGCGGGAGCCGGTCGGAGCAGTACTTC. Its translation: CATSASGSRSEQYF.

Comments on this clone: Different DNA sequences within this sample yield the same CDR3. This chain joins TRBV11-2 and TRBJ1-5; D call uncertain. V lost 5 bases, J lost 3 bases, and 8 bases lay in between. The CDR3 runs to 13 residues. Germline V lookup: CDR1 SGHAT, CDR2 FQNNGV. CDR3 sequence: CASSLGLNQPQHF. The DNA of the CDR3 is TGTGCCAGCAGCCTGGGCCTCAATCAGCCCCAGCATTTT.

V and J are TRBV4-1 and TRBJ2-5; D not certain. Deletions cut 0 bases from V and 0 bases from J, with 5 bases between. The germline V gene encodes CDR1 MGHRA and CDR2 YSYEKL. The CDR3 is 14 amino acids. CDR3 sequence reads: CASSQDLYQETQYF. The CDR3, as DNA: TGCGCCAGCAGCCAAGATCTCTACCAAGAGACCCAGTACTTC.

The rearrangement joins TRBV7-9 to TRBJ1-1, with 9 nucleotides matching TRBD1. The germline V gene encodes CDR1 SEHNR and CDR2 FQNEAQ (reference sequence). There are 17 residues in the CDR3. Trimming at V came to 2 bases and at J to 2 bases, leaving 9 bases not matched to a gene. CDR3 coding DNA: TGTGCCAGCAGCTTAAGTCGTGGGACAGGGACAAACACTGAAGCTTTCTTT. Protein product: CASSLSRGTGTNTEAFF.

This clone was counted only a few times. This chain uses TRBV12-2 with TRBJ2-7; the table's D call of TRBD1 was not tested on the DNA. TRBV12-2 is recorded as a pseudogene. The CDR3 has 14 amino acids. The CDR3 nucleotides are TGTGCAAGTCGCTTAGGGACATACTCCTACGAGCAGTACTTC. Encoded protein: CASRLGTYSYEQYF.

The genes are TRBV5-8 and TRBJ2-3; TRBD2 is a possible D gene (7 bases). Per germline, CDR1 SGHTS and CDR2 YDEGEE. V was shortened by 7 bases and J by 14 bases, with 32 bases between the two germline ends. The CDR3 is 16 residues long. For the CDR3, the DNA is TGTGCCAGCCCCCTCCGGGGGGCCGAAAGGGGCCCGGGATGGTATTTT. As protein: CASPLRGAERGPGWYF. Full variable domain (missing parts from reference TRBV5-8 and TRBJ2-3): EAGVTQSPTHLIKTRGQQATLRCSPISGHTSVYWYQQALGLGLQFLLWYDEGEERNRGNFPPRFSGRQFPNYSSELNVNALELEDSALYLCASPLRGAERGPGWYFGPGTRLTVL.